This is a list of T cell receptor beta chains from one sample in a study of OX40 agonist ivuxolimab in advanced cancers. Clones were sequenced by immunoSEQ multiplex PCR, and TCRdb holds only the in-frame ones, with some missing. The data hold about 83,000 clones, with around 92% observed a single time. This sample comprised CD4+ or CD8+ T cells sorted from blood, obtained in a trial of the OX40 agonist ivuxolimab. Receptors originate from an adult with an advanced solid tumor such as melanoma, head and neck, liver or kidney cancer. The CDR3 runs from the conserved cysteine through the conserved F or W. Fields, in order: J gene, V gene, D gene, clone size, CDR3 DNA, CDR3 protein. D genes are given only for firm matches. A row's size may be missing; if present it is once, few, many or a size class.

TRBJ2-2 TRBV7-8 TRBD1 NA TGTGCCAGCAGCCTAAGGACAGGGGTCTCGAACACCGGGGAGCTGTTTTTT CASSLRTGVSNTGELFF
TRBJ2-3 TRBV27 TRBD2 NA TGTGCCAGCAGTTTCTGGATAGCGGGGATTTCAGATACGCAGTATTTT CASSFWIAGISDTQYF
TRBJ2-3 TRBV12-5 TRBD2 NA TGTGCTAGTGGCCATAGCGGGGCCACAGATACGCAGTATTTT CASGHSGATDTQYF
TRBJ2-5 TRBV11-2 NA NA TGTGCCAGCAGCTTTGCGTTTACAGGTCAAGAGACCCAGTACTTC CASSFAFTGQETQYF
TRBJ1-2 TRBV7-9 TRBD1 NA TGTGCCAGCAGCGCCGGACAGGTTTATGGCTACACCTTC CASSAGQVYGYTF
TRBJ2-3 TRBV4-1 TRBD2 NA TGCGCCAGCAGCGGGGGAGGGTCTAGCACAGATACGCAGTATTTT CASSGGGSSTDTQYF
TRBJ2-2 TRBV5-5 NA NA TGTGCCAGCAGTCGTTACACCGGGGAGCTGTTTTTT CASSRYTGELFF
TRBJ1-1 TRBV7-8 NA NA TGTGCCAGCAGCTTATCGGGGGGCTTGAGCACTGAAGCTTTCTTT CASSLSGGLSTEAFF
TRBJ1-6 TRBV28 TRBD1 NA TGTGCCAGCACTCCCAACAGGGGGCATAATTCACCCCTCCACTTT CASTPNRGHNSPLHF
TRBJ2-1 TRBV11-2 NA NA TGTGCCAGCAGCTTAGGGTGGGTTCAGTCCTACAATGAGCAGTTCTTC CASSLGWVQSYNEQFF
TRBJ1-2 TRBV7-9 NA NA TGTGCCAGCAGCCCCGACAGCCATGGCTACACCTTC CASSPDSHGYTF
TRBJ2-1 TRBV5-6 TRBD2 NA TGTGCCAGCAGGAAAGGACGGGGGGTTCCCTACAATGAGCAGTTCTTC CASRKGRGVPYNEQFF
TRBJ1-4 TRBV14 NA NA TGTGCCAGCAGCCTTGGTCCCGGGACACGAATATTT CASSLGPGTRIF
TRBJ1-4 TRBV29-1 NA NA TGCAGCGTTGAACGACCGGCAGCTAATGAAAAACTGTTTTTT CSVERPAANEKLFF
TRBJ2-5 TRBV10-2 NA once TGCGCCAGCGGTCCGGGACTTCAAGAGACCCAGTACTTC CASGPGLQETQYF
TRBJ1-5 TRBV2 NA NA TGTGCCAGCATAGCCCAAGCGGGGGGCAATCAGCCCCAGCATTTT CASIAQAGGNQPQHF
TRBJ2-7 TRBV4-3 NA NA TGCGCCAGCAGCCTGGGGGCCGGAGGCTACGAGCAGTACTTC CASSLGAGGYEQYF
TRBJ1-1 TRBV6-5 NA NA TGTGCCAGCAGTTACTCGCCAGGGGACACTGAAGCTTTCTTT CASSYSPGDTEAFF
TRBJ1-5 TRBV4-3 NA few TGCGCCAGCAGCCCAGGTTGGAGGGCAGGACAGCCCCAGCATTTT CASSPGWRAGQPQHF
TRBJ2-3 TRBV7-9 NA once TGTGCCAGCAGCTCCACCCTCCTGAAGACCACAAACACAGATACGCAGTATTTT CASSSTLLKTTNTDTQYF
TRBJ2-5 TRBV9 TRBD1 NA TGTGCCAGCAGCCCCTATGGGACAGCCAACACCCAAGAGACCCAGTACTTC CASSPYGTANTQETQYF
TRBJ2-2 TRBV6-5 NA once TGTGCCAGCAGTTACCTGGCCGCCTTGGGCGGCGGGGAGCTGTTTTTT CASSYLAALGGGELFF
TRBJ2-3 TRBV30 TRBD1 NA TGTGCCTGGAGCCCGACAGGGGGCGCGGATACGCAGTATTTT CAWSPTGGADTQYF
TRBJ2-1 TRBV27 NA NA TGTGCCAGCAGTTTCCAGGGGACCTACAATGAGCAGTTCTTC CASSFQGTYNEQFF
TRBJ1-4 TRBV9 TRBD1 NA TGTGCCAGCAGCGTAGAGGGACAGGCTGCAACTAATGAAAAACTGTTTTTT CASSVEGQAATNEKLFF
TRBJ2-1 TRBV7-6 TRBD2 NA TGTGCCAGCAGCTTAGTAGCGGGGGGTATCAATGAGCAGTTCTTC CASSLVAGGINEQFF
TRBJ2-7 TRBV6-6 NA NA TGTGCCAGCAGTCAGACAGTTCTCTACGAGCAGTACTTC CASSQTVLYEQYF
TRBJ1-4 TRBV6-1 NA NA TGTGCCAGCAGGCAGGGGTTTCAGAATGAAAAACTGTTTTTT CASRQGFQNEKLFF
TRBJ1-2 TRBV9 TRBD1 NA TGTGCCAGCAGCAAGGGTCAGGGGGCGGGCTATGGCTACACCTTC CASSKGQGAGYGYTF
TRBJ1-3 TRBV5-1 NA NA TGCGCCAGCAGCTTGACCGGCGGCCGGACGGCCCTCTCTGGAAACACCATATATTTT CASSLTGGRTALSGNTIYF
TRBJ1-1 TRBV4-1 TRBD1 NA TGCGCCAGCAGCGAAGGACAGGGACTGAACACTGAAGCTTTCTTT CASSEGQGLNTEAFF
TRBJ2-7 TRBV11-2 NA NA TGTGCCAGCAGCTTGGGGCCGAGTACCTACGAGCAGTACTTC CASSLGPSTYEQYF
TRBJ2-1 TRBV2 TRBD1 NA TGTGCCAGCAGGGACAGGACATACAATGAGCAGTTCTTC CASRDRTYNEQFF
TRBJ2-7 TRBV7-6 TRBD1 once TGTGCCAGCAGCTCTGGACAGGGGGTCTACGAGCAGTACTTC CASSSGQGVYEQYF
TRBJ1-1 TRBV4-3 NA NA TGCGCCAGCAGCCAAGATCTGGCAGGGGACACTGAAGCTTTCTTT CASSQDLAGDTEAFF
TRBJ1-2 TRBV11-3 TRBD1 NA TGTGCCAGCAGCTTAGCGACAGGGGATGGCTACACCTTC CASSLATGDGYTF
TRBJ1-2 TRBV28 NA NA TGTGCCAGTCTACAGGTAGCTAACTATGGCTACACCTTC CASLQVANYGYTF
TRBJ2-3 TRBV27 NA NA TGTGCCAGCAGTTTAACCGCAGATACGCAGTATTTT CASSLTADTQYF
TRBJ1-4 TRBV7-9 NA NA TGTGCCAGCAGCCCAAAGACGGGGGAGATTAATGAAAAACTGTTTTTT CASSPKTGEINEKLFF
TRBJ1-3 TRBV12-5 NA NA TGTGCTAGTGGTTTGACCTCGGGACAACTCGGAGGAAACACCATATATTTT CASGLTSGQLGGNTIYF
TRBJ1-5 TRBV7-8 NA NA TGTGCCAGCAGCTTAGGGCAGGGAGATAATCAGCCCCAGCATTTT CASSLGQGDNQPQHF
TRBJ1-1 TRBV10-3 NA NA TGTGCCATCAGAGAGTGGGGTATGAACACTGAAGCTTTCTTT CAIREWGMNTEAFF
TRBJ2-3 TRBV13 TRBD2 NA TGTGCCAGCAGCTCGGGACTAGCGGGGATCACAGATACGCAGTATTTT CASSSGLAGITDTQYF
TRBJ2-7 TRBV13 NA NA TGTGCCAGCGGGGACGGCTTTGTTGGTTACGAGCAGTACTTC CASGDGFVGYEQYF
TRBJ1-3 TRBV7-2 NA NA TGTGCCAGCAGCTTAGGACAGTCTGGAAACACCATATATTTT CASSLGQSGNTIYF
TRBJ1-6 TRBV4-1 NA once TGCGCCAGCAGCCAAGTTGGCGATTCACCCCTCCACTTT CASSQVGDSPLHF
TRBJ2-1 TRBV4-1 NA NA TGCGCCAGCAGCCAAGAATGGGATGAGCAGTTCTTC CASSQEWDEQFF
TRBJ1-1 TRBV2 NA NA TGTGCCAGCTCCGTGGCCCACATGAACACTGAAGCTTTCTTT CASSVAHMNTEAFF
TRBJ2-7 TRBV19 NA NA TGTGCCAGTAGTATTTTTCCCGGGACACGGGACGAATCCTACGAGCAGTACTTC CASSIFPGTRDESYEQYF
TRBJ2-5 TRBV7-2 NA NA TGTGCCAGCAGCTTCAGACCCGAGACCTTTCCTGTTCAAGAGACCCAGTACTTC CASSFRPETFPVQETQYF
TRBJ2-2 TRBV2 TRBD1 NA TGTGCCAGGTTTAGACAGGGGAACACCGGGGAGCTGTTTTTT CARFRQGNTGELFF
TRBJ1-6 TRBV9 NA once TGTGCCAGCAGCGTAGAAGCGAGGGGGGCGCGTAATTCACCCCTCCACTTT CASSVEARGARNSPLHF
TRBJ1-2 TRBV6-5 NA NA TGTGCCAGCTCCGGGACACTTTGGGATGGCTACACCTTC CASSGTLWDGYTF
TRBJ2-3 TRBV4-1 NA NA TGCGCCAGCAGCGGAAGAGATACGCAGTATTTT CASSGRDTQYF
TRBJ2-3 TRBV29-1 NA NA TGCAGCGTCGCCGACAGCACAGATACGCAGTATTTT CSVADSTDTQYF
TRBJ2-7 TRBV30 NA NA TGTGCCTGGGAAGGGACCCCTTCCCCCTACGAGCAGTACTTC CAWEGTPSPYEQYF
TRBJ2-7 TRBV6-5 NA NA TGTGCCAGCAGTTACTCAGGCTCCTACGAGCAGTACTTC CASSYSGSYEQYF
TRBJ1-6 TRBV7-3 NA NA TGTGCCAGCAGCCTACAGGGTTCGGGGTCACCCCTCCACTTT CASSLQGSGSPLHF
TRBJ1-5 TRBV5-8 NA NA TGTGCCAGCAGCCCGGGGCATTCCCCGCATTTT CASSPGHSPHF